This T cell receptor (beta chain) was identified during a study of T cell repertoires in cytomegalovirus infection. Study-wide background: In the study, CMV epitopes included recently identified HLA-C-restricted and well-studied HLA-B-restricted ones. Public TCR beta signature analysis indicated the presence of both CMV infection and matching HLA type. Overall study findings and caveats: Across the ex vivo response, the dominant clonotypes were HLA-C-restricted CMV-specific TCR beta clonotypes. Summed frequency of public TCR beta families distinguished CMV carriers with the relevant HLA.

For this clonotype: As yet, its antigen is unknown.

The CDR3 extends over 15 amino acids. Germline V CDR1 and CDR2: SGHVS, FNYEAQ. The V end was cut by 4 bases, the J end by 2 bases, with 14 bases between. Using its own MiXCR run on the reads, TCRdb lists one record per CDR3 protein. The table includes roughly 920,000 distinct CDR3 sequences, around 30% detected once. Material: cultured CD8+ T cells from PBMCs, obtained from culture after CMV antigen stimulation. The TCR was taken from a human donor in good health (CMV status not recorded). Some clones in this sample may be carry-over from other donors' samples. J is TRBJ1-2 and V is TRBV7-6; a weak D match, TRBD1 (5 bases). CDR3 DNA: TGTGCCAGCAGCTCCGGGACGGGTCGGAACTATGGCTACACCTTC. This gives the protein CASSSGTGRNYGYTF.